This record looks at one T cell receptor (beta chain) sequence and its context. The PCR used 60 Vbeta and 13 Jbeta primers. Produced via immunoSEQ multiplex PCR; TCRdb's table is partial and in-frame only. The data show 70,000 or so clones, 86% seen once. This sample was taken from a study of cytomegalovirus exposure and HLA in healthy donors. The origin of this receptor is a woman younger than 45 in good health and CMV-seronegative. The sample was PBMCs.

CDR3 protein: CASSFLLAETYEQYF. The CDR3 DNA sequence: TGTGCCAGCAGCTTTCTACTAGCGGAGACCTACGAGCAGTACTTC. The chain couples TRBV7-9 to TRBJ2-7, with 8 bases fitting TRBD2. CDR3 size: 15 residues. Germline CDR1 is SEHNR and CDR2 is FQNEAQ (reference sequence). The ends lost 3 bases at V and 2 bases at J; junction bases unmatched: 6.